These T cell receptor beta chains were read from a single sample in a study of blood T cells in healthy people across ages. TCRdb re-derived calls from the 5' RACE reads in MiXCR, one entry per CDR3 protein. Among 1,500,000 or so distinct CDR3 sequences, less than 45% were seen once, and the ten largest hold over 3.5%. The sample consisted of blood. All receptors derive from a woman younger than 35 in good health. The CDR3 runs from the conserved cysteine through the conserved F or W. A D gene is named only where the DNA matches it firmly. Only some rows state a clone size, as once, few, many or a class for expanded clones.

clone_size: few
d_call: -
j_call: TRBJ1-2
v_call: TRBV28
cdr3_nt: TGTGCCAGCAATTACGGGGGCGGGTATGGCTACACCTTC
cdr3_aa: CASNYGGGYGYTF

clone_size: -
d_call: -
j_call: TRBJ2-7
v_call: TRBV29-1
cdr3_nt: TGCAGCGTTGAAGATACTAGGTGGGGCGAGCAGTACTTC
cdr3_aa: CSVEDTRWGEQYF

clone_size: few
d_call: TRBD2
j_call: TRBJ2-4
v_call: TRBV20-1
cdr3_nt: TGCAGCGCTATCGCGGGAGTACGGGAGCAGTACTTC
cdr3_aa: CSAIAGVREQYF

clone_size: few
d_call: -
j_call: TRBJ2-7
v_call: TRBV9
cdr3_nt: TGTGCCAGCAGCGTAGAACAAAGTTCCTACGAGCAGTACTTC
cdr3_aa: CASSVEQSSYEQYF

clone_size: -
d_call: -
j_call: TRBJ1-2
v_call: TRBV4-3
cdr3_nt: TGCGCCAGCAGCCAAGACCGGGTCGGGAACTATGGCTACACCTTC
cdr3_aa: CASSQDRVGNYGYTF

clone_size: few
d_call: -
j_call: TRBJ2-5
v_call: TRBV7-2
cdr3_nt: TGTGCCAGCAGCTTAGGAGGGACATGGTACCAAGAGACCCAGTACTTC
cdr3_aa: CASSLGGTWYQETQYF

clone_size: -
d_call: -
j_call: TRBJ1-1
v_call: TRBV6-5
cdr3_nt: TGTGCCAGCAGTTACTGGACCGGGACCCGGGGGAACACTGAAGCTTTCTTT
cdr3_aa: CASSYWTGTRGNTEAFF

clone_size: -
d_call: TRBD1
j_call: TRBJ2-7
v_call: TRBV7-9
cdr3_nt: TGTGCCAGCAGCTTAGTGTCGACAGGGGGCGAGCAGTACTTC
cdr3_aa: CASSLVSTGGEQYF

clone_size: -
d_call: TRBD2
j_call: TRBJ2-1
v_call: TRBV4-1
cdr3_nt: TGCGCCAGCAGCCAAGTAGCGGGAGATGGTGAGCAGTTCTTC
cdr3_aa: CASSQVAGDGEQFF

clone_size: -
d_call: TRBD2
j_call: TRBJ2-7
v_call: TRBV29-1
cdr3_nt: TGCAGCGTCCCCCGGCTTAGCGGGAACCTCAATGAGCAGTACTTC
cdr3_aa: CSVPRLSGNLNEQYF

clone_size: -
d_call: TRBD2
j_call: TRBJ2-5
v_call: TRBV20-1
cdr3_nt: TGCAGTGCCGGGGCTAGCGGACGAGAGACCCAGTACTTC
cdr3_aa: CSAGASGRETQYF

clone_size: -
d_call: TRBD1
j_call: TRBJ2-5
v_call: TRBV10-2
cdr3_nt: TGCGCCAGCAGGCGACAGGGCCAAGAGACCCAGTACTTC
cdr3_aa: CASRRQGQETQYF

clone_size: -
d_call: -
j_call: TRBJ2-1
v_call: TRBV5-1
cdr3_nt: TGCGCCAGCAGTAGGACAACTACCTACAATGAGCAGTTCTTC
cdr3_aa: CASSRTTTYNEQFF

clone_size: -
d_call: TRBD2
j_call: TRBJ2-4
v_call: TRBV7-9
cdr3_nt: TGTGCCGGAAAAACGGGAGGACTGGCCTCTGTGCCCCAGTACTTC
cdr3_aa: CAGKTGGLASVPQYF

clone_size: -
d_call: -
j_call: TRBJ2-3
v_call: TRBV4-3
cdr3_nt: TGCGCCAGCAGCCAAGAGGACGGATACACAGATACGCAGTATTTT
cdr3_aa: CASSQEDGYTDTQYF

clone_size: -
d_call: TRBD2
j_call: TRBJ2-1
v_call: TRBV15
cdr3_nt: TGTGCCACCGCGGGAGACTCCTACAATGAGCAGTTCTTC
cdr3_aa: CATAGDSYNEQFF

clone_size: few
d_call: -
j_call: TRBJ1-6
v_call: TRBV5-6
cdr3_nt: TGTGCCAGCAGCTTGTTGGACCTCAGTTCACCCCTCCACTTT
cdr3_aa: CASSLLDLSSPLHF

clone_size: once
d_call: -
j_call: TRBJ1-5
v_call: TRBV18
cdr3_nt: TGTGCCAGCTCACCGTTAGATTCGGGCAATCAGCCCCAGCATTTT
cdr3_aa: CASSPLDSGNQPQHF

clone_size: -
d_call: -
j_call: TRBJ1-1
v_call: TRBV20-1
cdr3_nt: TGCAGTGCTAGAGATCGGCAGAGATCCATGAGCACTGAAGCTTTCTTT
cdr3_aa: CSARDRQRSMSTEAFF

clone_size: -
d_call: TRBD2
j_call: TRBJ2-5
v_call: TRBV12-3/TRBV12-4
cdr3_nt: TGTGCCAGCAGTTTAGTATTAGCGGGCCCCCTAGAGACCCAGTACTTC
cdr3_aa: CASSLVLAGPLETQYF

clone_size: few
d_call: TRBD1
j_call: TRBJ1-4
v_call: TRBV7-2
cdr3_nt: TGTGCCAGCAGCCCCCTGGACAGGGGCGATGAAAAACTGTTTTTT
cdr3_aa: CASSPLDRGDEKLFF

clone_size: few
d_call: TRBD1
j_call: TRBJ2-1
v_call: TRBV7-8
cdr3_nt: TGTGCCAGCAGCTCATCCGGGACAGGGACCTACAATGAGCAGTTCTTC
cdr3_aa: CASSSSGTGTYNEQFF

clone_size: -
d_call: -
j_call: TRBJ2-7
v_call: TRBV28
cdr3_nt: TGTGCCAGCAGTCCCTCGAGGAGCATTGCCTACGAGCAGTACTTC
cdr3_aa: CASSPSRSIAYEQYF

clone_size: -
d_call: -
j_call: TRBJ2-1
v_call: TRBV12-3/TRBV12-4
cdr3_nt: TGTGCCAGCAGTTTCTGGCAGGGGTACGCGCCAAGGGTATATGAGCAGTTCTTC
cdr3_aa: CASSFWQGYAPRVYEQFF

clone_size: -
d_call: TRBD2
j_call: TRBJ2-7
v_call: TRBV6-6
cdr3_nt: TGTGCCAGCAGTTACTCAGGCGGGAGTAGCTCCTACGAGCAGTACTTC
cdr3_aa: CASSYSGGSSSYEQYF

clone_size: -
d_call: TRBD2
j_call: TRBJ2-7
v_call: TRBV24-1
cdr3_nt: TGTGCCACCAGTGATTCCGGGACTACCGACAATGAGCAGTACTTC
cdr3_aa: CATSDSGTTDNEQYF

clone_size: few
d_call: TRBD2
j_call: TRBJ2-3
v_call: TRBV20-1
cdr3_nt: TGCAGTGCTAGACTCCTAGCGGGAAGCACAGATACGCAGTATTTT
cdr3_aa: CSARLLAGSTDTQYF

clone_size: -
d_call: -
j_call: TRBJ2-5
v_call: TRBV7-2
cdr3_nt: TGTGCCGGCAGCTCAATGGAAGAGACCCAGTACTTC
cdr3_aa: CAGSSMEETQYF

clone_size: few
d_call: TRBD2
j_call: TRBJ2-1
v_call: TRBV10-3
cdr3_nt: TGTGTCATCAGTGAAATACTAGCGGATAATGAGCAGTTCTTC
cdr3_aa: CVISEILADNEQFF

clone_size: few
d_call: TRBD2
j_call: TRBJ2-5
v_call: TRBV7-2
cdr3_nt: TGTGCCAGCAGCTTAGTAACCGGGACTACGACATACAATGAGCAGTACTTC
cdr3_aa: CASSLVTGTTTYNEQYF

clone_size: once
d_call: TRBD1
j_call: TRBJ1-5
v_call: TRBV18
cdr3_nt: TGTGCCAGCTCACCTTCGGGACAGGGCGCATTCTTCAATCAGCCCCAGCATTTT
cdr3_aa: CASSPSGQGAFFNQPQHF

clone_size: -
d_call: -
j_call: TRBJ1-1
v_call: TRBV7-2
cdr3_nt: TGTGCCAGCAGCTTCGCGGGACCTTTGAACACTGAAGCTTTCTTT
cdr3_aa: CASSFAGPLNTEAFF

clone_size: -
d_call: TRBD1
j_call: TRBJ2-7
v_call: TRBV20-1
cdr3_nt: TGCAGTGCTAGAGCGGGGACAGTAATAGAGCAGTACTTC
cdr3_aa: CSARAGTVIEQYF

clone_size: few
d_call: -
j_call: TRBJ1-5
v_call: TRBV4-2
cdr3_nt: TGTGCCAGCAGCCACCGACACGGTAGCAATCAGCCCCAGCATTTT
cdr3_aa: CASSHRHGSNQPQHF

clone_size: few
d_call: -
j_call: TRBJ2-3
v_call: TRBV21-1
cdr3_nt: TGTGCCAGCATGCCTACTAGCGGGCAGTATTTT
cdr3_aa: CASMPTSGQYF